This T cell receptor beta chain was sequenced for a study of blood T cells in healthy people across ages. Study at large: About one barcoded TCR beta cDNA was captured per two T cells.

Only one count was recorded for this clonotype. Its target is not known. This CDR3 has 14 residues. Germline assignment: CDR1 SGHRS and CDR2 YFSETQ. V dropped 0 bases and J dropped 7; count of bases not matched to a gene: 6. A second 7 to 11 cycle PCR used barcoded and J-beta primers. TCRdb analysed the 5' RACE reads with MiXCR anew, one entry per CDR3 protein. The sample has approximately 680,000 distinct CDR3 sequences; about a third are singletons. General study points: It was found that TCR beta diversity correlated strongly with the percentage of naive T cells.

The sequenced material came from blood. This receptor was taken from a woman of 80 years or more in good health. V and J are TRBV5-1 and TRBJ2-7, with TRBD1 matching 8 bases. The chain's CDR3 is CASSLEDRVREQYF. The CDR3, as DNA: TGCGCCAGCAGCTTGGAGGACAGGGTGAGGGAGCAGTACTTC.